This T cell receptor beta chain originates from a study of blood T cells in healthy people across ages. Notes on the study in general: Diversity estimates from one million T cells were considered underestimates. Higher diversity and more naive CD4+ cells were features of long-lived donors, compared to aged donors. Age advanced and TCR beta diversity per million T cells fell, roughly linearly. Because donor CMV status was unknown, expanded clonotype changes were possibly confounded.

Through a sample-barcoded 5' primer and a J-beta primer mix, a second PCR was run for 7 to 11 cycles. TCRdb itself ran the 5' RACE reads through MiXCR, one entry per CDR3 protein. In the table there are 910,000 or so distinct CDR3 sequences, around 54% of which are singletons. For this clonotype: Its specificity is not known.

Germline assignment: CDR1 SEHNR and CDR2 FQNEAQ (reference sequence). The CDR3 contains 18 residues. V lost 5 bases to trimming and J lost 0 bases, with 21 bases between them. The gene calls are TRBV7-9 and TRBJ2-3; a weak D match, TRBD2 (6 bases). The TCR was taken from a woman aged 55-69 years in good health. The sequencing input was blood. The CDR3 nucleotides read TGTGCCAGCAGCCCAATTATTGGGGGGATGAGGAGCACAGATACGCAGTATTTT. Residues: CASSPIIGGMRSTDTQYF.